Below are 27 T cell receptor beta chains sequenced from a single sample in a study of blood T cell repertoires in COVID-19. Clones were sequenced by immunoSEQ multiplex PCR, and TCRdb holds only the in-frame ones, with some missing. The repertoire has about 170,000 clones, roughly 86% of them found once; the top ten carry less than 3.5%. Sequenced input: peripheral blood. Source of these receptors: a woman of 80 years or more with COVID-19, enrolled during active disease.

The chain employs TRBV30 and TRBJ1-3; maybe TRBD1 (5 bases). Germline CDR1 and CDR2: GTSNPN and SVGIG (reference sequence). The CDR3 is 12 amino acids. V lost 3 bases, J lost 9 bases, and 12 bases lay in between. CDR3 nucleotide sequence: TGTGCCTGGAGACCCTTTACAGGCACCATATATTTT. The encoded protein is CAWRPFTGTIYF.

The CDR3, as DNA: TGCAGCGCGTCCGGGACTACCTACGAGCAGTACTTC. As protein: CSASGTTYEQYF. The J gene is TRBJ2-7, the V gene TRBV29-1; 7 nucleotides match TRBD2. This CDR3 has 12 residues. The germline V gene has CDR1 SQVTM and CDR2 ANQGSEA. V was pared by 7 bases and J by 2 bases, with 5 bases of the junction left unmatched.

The chain combines TRBV6-1 with TRBJ2-5; 8 bases line up with TRBD1. The ends lost 7 bases at V and 1 base at J; junction bases unmatched: 2. This CDR3 spans 13 amino acids. CDR1 and CDR2 from the germline V gene are MNHNS and SASEGT. The CDR3 loop is CASTGQGQETQYF. CDR3 nucleotide sequence: TGTGCCAGCACCGGACAGGGCCAAGAGACCCAGTACTTC.

The J gene is TRBJ2-1, the V gene TRBV7-7; weak D call: TRBD2 (6 bases). V gave up 5 bases and J gave up 1 base, with 12 bases separating them. The CDR3 spans 15 residues. CDR1 and CDR2 from the germline V gene are SSHAT and FNYEAQ (reference sequence). In DNA form, the CDR3 reads TGTGCCAGCAGCCCCCGCGGGGCATCCTACAATGAGCAGTTCTTC. Translation gives CASSPRGASYNEQFF.

This chain uses TRBV5-1 with TRBJ2-1; 9 bases agree with TRBD1. J lost 8 bases, V lost 2 bases, and 5 bases had no gene match. The V gene's germline CDR1 is SGHRS and CDR2 YFSETQ. The CDR3 is made up of 14 amino acids. The CDR3 reads CASSFGTGLDEQFF. The CDR3, as DNA: TGCGCCAGCAGCTTCGGGACAGGGCTCGATGAGCAGTTCTTC.

J is TRBJ1-6 and V is TRBV18; D ambiguous. Trimming cost V 2 bases and J 8 bases, with 10 bases left between them. Germline CDR1 and CDR2: KGHSH and LQKENI. The length of the CDR3 is 14 residues. CDR3: CASSPAQSDSPLHF. As DNA, the CDR3 is TGTGCCAGCTCACCAGCGCAGAGCGATTCACCCCTCCACTTT.

The rearrangement uses TRBV28 and TRBJ2-5; 8 nucleotides align to TRBD1. Germline V gene sequence: CDR1 MDHEN, CDR2 SYDVKM. J lost 4 bases, V lost 8 bases, and 3 bases had no gene match. The CDR3 is made up of 12 amino acids. The CDR3 sequence is CASRQGRETQYF. As DNA, the CDR3 is TGTGCCAGCCGACAGGGGCGAGAGACCCAGTACTTC.

This rearrangement joins TRBV6-2 or TRBV6-3 to TRBJ2-1; tentatively, D is TRBD2 (5 bases). V dropped 5 bases and J dropped 0 bases, with 11 bases sitting between them. This CDR3 region has 15 residues. Germline CDR1 MNHEY, CDR2 SVGEGT. The CDR3 bases are TGTGCCAGCAGTCAAGTTAGCGTCTCCTACAATGAGCAGTTCTTC. Translation gives CASSQVSVSYNEQFF.

This clone appeared once. CDR3 amino acids: CASSFHRATNEKLFF. CDR3 nucleotide sequence: TGTGCCAGCAGCTTCCACAGGGCAACTAATGAAAAACTGTTTTTT. The chain is built from TRBV3-1 (or the pseudogene TRBV3-2) and TRBJ1-4, with D possibly being TRBD1 (6 bases). This CDR3 spans 15 amino acids. The V end lost 5 bases, the J end lost 0 bases, and 10 bases lay between the germline ends. CDR1 and CDR2 (germline): LGHDT, YNNKEL (reference sequence).

The V gene is TRBV21-1, the J gene TRBJ2-3; the table's D call of TRBD2 was not tested on the DNA. TRBV21-1 is assigned pseudogene status. This CDR3 is built from 17 residues. CDR3 amino acids: CASSNCRLAGIRNTQYF. In nucleotides, the CDR3 is TGTGCCAGCAGCAACTGTCGACTAGCGGGGATCAGGAATACGCAGTATTTT.

This chain uses TRBV2 with TRBJ2-1; 9 bases map to TRBD1. The germline V gene encodes CDR1 SNHLY and CDR2 FYNNEI. This CDR3 spans 13 amino acids. V gave up 7 bases and J gave up 8 bases; unmatched junction bases: 6. CDR3: CASTGQGEDEQFF. The CDR3 region has the DNA TGTGCCAGCACGGGACAGGGCGAGGATGAGCAGTTCTTC.

In this sample, this clone turned up a few times. V usage is TRBV19 and J usage is TRBJ1-1; the match to TRBD1 covers 8 bases. The length of the CDR3 is 15 residues. Germline loops: CDR1 LNHDA, CDR2 SQIVND (reference sequence). The trim removed 5 bases at V and 4 bases at J, leaving 9 bases unmatched. CDR3 DNA sequence: TGTGCCAGTAGTCTTTGGACAGGGCAACTCACTGAAGCTTTCTTT. Its protein is CASSLWTGQLTEAFF.

The J gene is TRBJ2-2, the V gene TRBV19; TRBD2 matches at 11 bases. The V segment lost 6 bases and the J segment 2 bases; nucleotides outside the gene matches: 8. The CDR3 runs to 17 residues. From germline, CDR1 is LNHDA and CDR2 SQIVND (reference sequence). The CDR3 here is CASRPPSGRSNTGELFF. CDR3 in DNA: TGTGCCAGTAGACCCCCTAGCGGGAGGTCTAACACCGGGGAGCTGTTTTTT.

The CDR3 here is CAERGSSGANVLTF. In nucleotides, the CDR3 is TGTGCCGAAAGGGGGTCGTCTGGGGCCAACGTCCTGACTTTC. The chain recombines TRBV28 with TRBJ2-6, with D maybe TRBD1 (6 bases). Germline CDR1 is MDHEN and CDR2 is SYDVKM. Trimming took 11 bases from V and 1 from J, leaving 12 bases between them. This CDR3 contains 14 residues.

The sample holds one count of this clone. The J gene is TRBJ2-3, the V gene TRBV5-5, with 8 bases identical to TRBD1. Germline V gene data show CDR1 as SGHKS and CDR2 as YYEKEE (reference sequence). The V and J ends lost 4 bases and 0 bases, in that order; junction bases with no gene match: 4. The CDR3 length is 15 residues. CDR3: CASSDHRGSTDTQYF. CDR3 bases: TGTGCCAGCAGCGACCACAGGGGGAGCACAGATACGCAGTATTTT.

The V gene is TRBV3-1 (or the pseudogene TRBV3-2), the J gene TRBJ2-5; weak D call: TRBD2 (5 bases). Germline V gene sequence: CDR1 LGHDT, CDR2 YNNKEL (reference sequence). V lost 0 bases, J lost 6 bases, and 11 bases lay in between. CDR3 length: 14 amino acids. CDR3 protein: CASSQDYGVQTQYF. DNA of the CDR3: TGTGCCAGCAGCCAAGATTACGGGGTTCAGACCCAGTACTTC.

The gene calls are TRBV30 and TRBJ2-2; maybe TRBD1 (6 bases). The germline V gene encodes CDR1 GTSNPN and CDR2 SVGIG (reference sequence). Trimming removed 8 bases from V and 1 base from J, with 14 bases in between. The CDR3 is 14 residues long. Written as DNA, the CDR3 is TGTGCCGGCCCCCCGGACAGGAACACCGGGGAGCTGTTTTTT. Residues: CAGPPDRNTGELFF. Full variable domain (remainder filled in from reference TRBV30 and TRBJ2-2): SQTIHQWPATLVQPVGSPLSLECTVEGTSNPNLYWYRQAAGRGLQLLFYSVGIGQISSEVPQNLSASRPQDRQFILSSKKLLLSDSGFYLCAGPPDRNTGELFFGEGSRLTVL.

This rearrangement joins TRBV7-2 to TRBJ2-5; the match to TRBD1 covers 7 bases. The V and J ends lost 0 bases and 0 bases, in that order; junction bases with no gene match: 10. Germline V gene lookup returns CDR1 SGHTA and CDR2 FQGNSA. The CDR3 is 18 amino acids. CDR3 DNA: TGTGCCAGCAGCTTAGCCAGGGACAGACAGGGCTACCAAGAGACCCAGTACTTC. Translation gives CASSLARDRQGYQETQYF.

The V gene is TRBV10-2, the J gene TRBJ2-7; TRBD2 might be the D (6 bases). Trimming removed 3 bases from V and 4 bases from J, with 10 bases in between. Germline V gives CDR1 WSHSY, CDR2 SAAADI. This CDR3 is 13 amino acids long. This CDR3 reads CASSDRRGYEQYF. Written as DNA, the CDR3 is TGCGCCAGCAGTGATCGGCGGGGTTACGAGCAGTACTTC.

The chain links TRBV5-8 to TRBJ1-5; TRBD1 aligns across 9 bases. V gave up 4 bases and J gave up 6 bases; unmatched junction bases: 8. This CDR3 spans 15 amino acids. Germline CDR1 reads SGHTS; CDR2 reads YDEGEE. The CDR3 coding sequence is TGTGCCAGCAGCCAAGGGACAGGGTGGATTCAGCCCCAGCATTTT. Amino acid sequence: CASSQGTGWIQPQHF.

The genes are TRBV14 and TRBJ2-3; tentative D call: TRBD2 (7 bases). Germline V gene data show CDR1 as SGHDN and CDR2 as FVKESK. The CDR3 loop spans 15 amino acids. Trimming removed 3 bases from V and 2 bases from J, with 12 bases in between. CDR3 coding DNA: TGTGCCAGCAGCCAGGGGGGGCTAACCACAGATACGCAGTATTTT. Translated, it gives CASSQGGLTTDTQYF.

V is TRBV3-1 (or the pseudogene TRBV3-2) and J is TRBJ2-3, with 10 bases that match TRBD2. Trimming removed 5 bases from V and 5 bases from J; junction bases left unmatched: 10. This CDR3 contains 16 residues. Germline V gene data show CDR1 as LGHDT and CDR2 as YNNKEL (reference sequence). The CDR3, as DNA: TGTGCCAGCAGCTCACGCCTGCTAGCGGGGGTAGATACGCAGTATTTT. It yields the protein CASSSRLLAGVDTQYF.

V is TRBV18 and J is TRBJ1-4; 7 nucleotides match TRBD1. V trimming: 8 bases; J trimming: 3 bases; junction bases outside the gene matches: 3. CDR1 KGHSH and CDR2 LQKENI come from the germline V gene. The length of the CDR3 is 13 residues. The CDR3 sequence: CASATGSNEKLFF. In nucleotides, the CDR3 is TGTGCCAGCGCGACAGGGTCTAATGAAAAACTGTTTTTT.

The rearrangement joins TRBV25-1 to TRBJ1-6; D is ambiguous. Deletions cut 6 bases from V and 6 bases from J, with 6 bases between. The CDR3 contains 12 residues. Germline-derived CDR1 and CDR2 are MGHDK and SYGVNS. CDR3 sequence reads: CASREGNSPLHF. CDR3 DNA sequence: TGTGCCAGCAGAGAGGGTAATTCACCCCTCCACTTT.

This chain uses TRBV7-2 with TRBJ2-3; TRBD1 aligns across 9 bases. Germline loops: CDR1 SGHTA, CDR2 FQGNSA. With 5 bases clipped from V and 10 bases from J, the junction kept 10 bases outside the gene matches. CDR3 size: 14 residues. The CDR3 reads CASSITGQGSAQYF. The DNA for the CDR3 is TGTGCCAGCAGCATCACGGGACAGGGATCAGCGCAGTATTTT.

This clone was seen only a few times. This sequence joins TRBV5-1 and TRBJ1-6; D is uncertain. Germline values: CDR1 SGHRS, CDR2 YFSETQ. The CDR3 is made up of 13 amino acids. The V gene lost 1 base and the J gene lost 9 bases, with 8 bases spanning the gap. The CDR3 spells CASSLLSGSPLHF. CDR3 nucleotide sequence: TGCGCCAGCAGCTTGTTGAGCGGTTCACCCCTCCACTTT.

The genes are TRBV9 and TRBJ2-7; 8 nucleotides align to TRBD1. Trimming took 0 bases from V and 6 from J; bases not matched to a gene: 8. Germline V CDR1 and CDR2: SGDLS, YYNGEE. This CDR3 spans 15 amino acids. This CDR3 is CASSVGDGQGGEQYF. As DNA, the CDR3 is TGTGCCAGCAGCGTAGGGGACGGACAGGGTGGCGAGCAGTACTTC.